Listed here is a single TCR beta chain. From the RT-PCR reads, TCRdb called clonotypes with MiXCR, one entry per CDR3 protein. The data hold around 200,000 distinct CDR3 sequences, with 38% observed a single time. CDR3 size: 17 residues. V lost 6 bases and J lost 0; bases outside the gene matches: 11. The data stem from a study of patients and donors after allogeneic stem cell transplantation. Sequenced: blood, either unsorted or a sorted T cell fraction (not recorded which). This chain joins TRBV12-3 or TRBV12-4 and TRBJ1-5; 7 bases fit TRBD1. The receptor was isolated from a human donor who was either an allogeneic HSCT recipient or a stem cell or donor lymphocyte infusion donor (not recorded which). It is not recorded whose cells these are; they may come from a transplant donor. The CDR3, as DNA: TGTGCCAGCAGACCCCGACAGGGAGACGGTAGCAATCAGCCCCAGCATTTT. Translated, it gives CASRPRQGDGSNQPQHF.